The rows below give T cell receptor beta chains drawn from one sample of a study of vaccination and CD4 T cells after COVID-19. These receptors have no known antigen. TCRdb itself ran the PCR reads through MiXCR, one entry per CDR3 protein. Counted here are more than 15,000 distinct CDR3 sequences, 55% to 65% occurring once; the ten biggest clones make up roughly 5.2%. Sequenced here: CD4+ T cells from blood, cultured in vitro, sampled after SARS-CoV-2 vaccination. The receptors come from a human donor who had recovered from COVID-19. Both conserved end residues are part of each CDR3. Each record gives: J gene, V gene, clone size, D gene, CDR3 protein, CDR3 DNA. The D gene is left open where the match is weak. Only some rows state a clone size, as once, few, many or a class for expanded clones.

TRBJ2-3 TRBV6-1 . TRBD2 CASRGLADTQYF TGTGCCAGCAGAGGACTAGCAGATACGCAGTATTTT
TRBJ1-3 TRBV4-2 . . CASSQERVSGNTIYF TGTGCCAGCAGCCAAGAAAGGGTCTCTGGAAACACCATATATTTT
TRBJ1-6 TRBV20-1 few . CSASVGRDSPLHF TGCAGTGCTAGCGTCGGGAGGGATTCACCCCTCCACTTT
TRBJ2-3 TRBV7-9 . TRBD2 CASSFTSGSLTDTQYF TGTGCCAGCAGCTTTACTAGCGGGAGCCTCACAGATACGCAGTATTTT
TRBJ1-2 TRBV20-1 medium-sized . CSARDPRAPYGYTF TGCAGTGCTAGAGATCCCCGGGCCCCGTATGGCTACACCTTC
TRBJ1-2 TRBV7-9 few . CASSLTGYEGYTF TGTGCCAGCAGCCTTACAGGGTATGAGGGCTACACCTTC
TRBJ1-1 TRBV29-1 . TRBD1 CSVSPGRGPNTEAFF TGCAGCGTTTCCCCAGGGAGGGGGCCGAACACTGAAGCTTTCTTT
TRBJ2-2 TRBV7-6 once TRBD1 CASRRTGEGTGELFF TGTGCCAGCCGAAGGACAGGGGAGGGCACCGGGGAGCTGTTTTTT
TRBJ2-1 TRBV27 . . CASSSDRSPNNEQFF TGTGCCAGCAGTTCCGACCGATCCCCTAACAATGAGCAGTTCTTC
TRBJ2-6 TRBV20-1 . . CSARPGANVLTF TGCAGTGCAAGACCAGGGGCCAACGTCCTGACTTTC
TRBJ1-3 TRBV7-2 . . CASSLDRPESGNTIYF TGTGCCAGCAGCTTAGATCGACCGGAATCTGGAAACACCATATATTTT
TRBJ2-3 TRBV4-3 . TRBD2 CASSQVYGTSNAKPDTQYF TGCGCCAGCAGCCAAGTTTATGGGACTAGTAACGCCAAGCCAGATACGCAGTATTTT
TRBJ1-1 TRBV20-1 few TRBD1 CSAFRGPGTEAFF TGCAGTGCCTTCAGGGGGCCTGGCACTGAAGCTTTCTTT
TRBJ2-7 TRBV20-1 few . CSARVVVGGEQYF TGCAGTGCTAGAGTCGTCGTGGGTGGCGAGCAGTACTTC
TRBJ1-1 TRBV6-2/TRBV6-3 . TRBD1 CASRRWDRGVTDTEAFF TGTGCCAGCCGTCGGTGGGACAGGGGGGTTACCGACACTGAAGCTTTCTTT
TRBJ1-1 TRBV6-1 . . CASSERGRRNTEAFF TGTGCCAGCAGTGAACGGGGCAGGAGAAACACTGAAGCTTTCTTT
TRBJ1-5 TRBV12-3/TRBV12-4 . . CASSFESAGGYSQPQHF TGTGCCAGCAGTTTTGAGTCGGCGGGTGGGTATAGTCAGCCCCAGCATTTT
TRBJ2-1 TRBV12-3/TRBV12-4 . . CASSLGGAHEQFF TGTGCCAGCAGTTTGGGCGGCGCCCATGAGCAGTTCTTC
TRBJ2-1 TRBV19 few TRBD1 CASSIWGDRVGNEQFF TGTGCCAGTAGTATATGGGGGGACAGGGTCGGCAATGAGCAGTTCTTC
TRBJ2-3 TRBV6-5 . . CASSYAGAMDTQYF TGTGCCAGCAGTTACGCCGGGGCGATGGATACGCAGTATTTT
TRBJ1-6 TRBV7-2 . . CASSTRRTNSPLHF TGTGCCAGCAGTACCAGGCGGACCAATTCACCCCTCCACTTT
TRBJ1-1 TRBV5-4 . . CASSSPLGMNTEAFF TGTGCCAGCAGCTCGCCACTCGGCATGAACACTGAAGCTTTCTTT